The rows below give T cell receptor beta chains drawn from one sample of a study of shared clonotypes between healthy human individuals. Sequencing was performed with immunoSEQ multiplex PCR; in TCRdb, only in-frame clones are kept and a portion is missing. The sample yields fewer than 850,000 clones, around 96% seen once. The sequenced sample consisted of naive CD8+ T cells sorted from blood. These receptors were collected from a man between 25 and 39 years old in good health. The CDR3 runs from the conserved cysteine through the conserved F or W. The D gene is left open where the match is weak. The size entry is marked missing in some rows and otherwise reads once, few, many or a size class.

TRBV11-2	TRBJ2-7	16	-	-	TGTGCCAGCAGAATACAATCATATCAGGGGTCCTACGAGCAGTACTTC	CASRIQSYQGSYEQYF
TRBV5-1	TRBJ2-4	15	TRBD1	-	TGCGCCAGCAGCTTGGACAGGGGGCTGATTGACATTCAGTACTTC	CASSLDRGLIDIQYF
TRBV29-1	TRBJ1-3	14	TRBD1	-	TGCAGCGTTTCCACAGGGGGCTCTGGAAACACCATATATTTT	CSVSTGGSGNTIYF
TRBV20-1	TRBJ2-1	11	-	-	TGCAGTGCCAACCCACGAAATGAGCAGTTCTTC	CSANPRNEQFF
TRBV6-4	TRBJ2-2	14	-	-	TGTGCCAGCAGTCCTAGAGGGAACACCGGGGAGCTGTTTTTT	CASSPRGNTGELFF
TRBV4-1	TRBJ2-7	13	-	-	TGCGCCAGCAGCCAGGGCGCCTCCTACGAGCAGTACTTC	CASSQGASYEQYF
TRBV9	TRBJ1-3	15	-	-	TGTGCCAGCAGCGGCGGGATCCACTCTGGAAACACCATATATTTT	CASSGGIHSGNTIYF
TRBV7-8	TRBJ2-3	16	-	-	TGTGCCAGCAGCTTGCGTAAGGGGGTTTTTTCAGATACGCAGTATTTT	CASSLRKGVFSDTQYF
TRBV9	TRBJ1-3	13	-	-	TGTGCCAGCAGCCGGGAGTCTGGAAACACCATATATTTT	CASSRESGNTIYF
TRBV6-5	TRBJ2-1	15	-	once	TGTGCCAGCAGTCCAGACTCTAGCTCCTACAATGAGCAGTTCTTC	CASSPDSSSYNEQFF
TRBV6-1	TRBJ1-4	14	-	-	TGTGCCAGCAGCACGCATGGAGAGGATGAAAAACTGTTTTTT	CASSTHGEDEKLFF
TRBV25-1	TRBJ2-1	15	-	-	TGTGCCAGCAGTGAATCAAGACTAGTTACCAATGAGCAGTTCTTC	CASSESRLVTNEQFF
TRBV5-1	TRBJ1-2	14	TRBD1	-	TGCGCCAGCAGAGAAGGGGGCATTGACTATGGCTACACCTTC	CASREGGIDYGYTF
TRBV13	TRBJ2-7	15	-	-	TGTGCCAGCAGCTCCGGACTTGGGGGCTACTACGAGCAGTACTTC	CASSSGLGGYYEQYF